The rows below give T cell receptor beta chains drawn from one sample of a study of blood T cell repertoires in COVID-19. Repertoires were generated with immunoSEQ multiplex PCR, while TCRdb's copy carries only in-frame clones and drops some. This table holds approximately 350,000 clones, approximately 87% found once. The material sequenced was peripheral blood. These receptors were obtained from a woman aged 50 to 60 with COVID-19, enrolled during active disease. CDR3s include the opening cysteine and the closing phenylalanine or tryptophan. D genes are given only for firm matches. Not all rows give a size; the values are once, few, many and, for expanded clones, a class.

V,D,size,J,CDR3,DNA
TRBV24-1,-,once,TRBJ2-7,CATSDPRHSSYEQYF,TGTGCCACCAGTGACCCACGGCACAGTTCCTACGAGCAGTACTTC
TRBV5-1,-,-,TRBJ2-5,CASSSTGDWETQYF,TGCGCCAGCAGCTCCACCGGGGATTGGGAGACCCAGTACTTC
TRBV24-1,-,-,TRBJ2-3,CATSDLKQGGDTQYF,TGTGCCACCAGTGATTTGAAGCAGGGCGGAGATACGCAGTATTTT
TRBV30,-,-,TRBJ1-1,CAWRSVQMNTEAFF,TGTGCCTGGAGGAGCGTCCAGATGAACACTGAAGCTTTCTTT
TRBV7-3,-,-,TRBJ2-2,CASSPGGIGGELFF,TGTGCCAGCAGCCCGGGCGGGATCGGCGGGGAGCTGTTTTTT
TRBV4-2,TRBD2,-,TRBJ2-1,CASSQASGLYNEQFF,TGTGCCAGCAGCCAGGCTAGCGGACTCTACAATGAGCAGTTCTTC
TRBV19,-,-,TRBJ1-2,CASSIGGGTYGYTF,TGTGCCAGTAGTATAGGTGGAGGGACCTATGGCTACACCTTC
TRBV6-6,TRBD1,-,TRBJ1-5,CASSSGTGENQPQHF,TGTGCCAGCAGTTCGGGGACAGGGGAAAATCAGCCCCAGCATTTT
TRBV3-1/TRBV3-2,TRBD1,once,TRBJ1-6,CASSRPQAGGYNSPLHF,TGTGCCAGCAGCCGGCCCCAGGCAGGGGGTTATAATTCACCCCTCCACTTT
TRBV28,TRBD2,-,TRBJ2-1,CASSLPPGREITYNEQFF,TGTGCCAGCAGTTTACCCCCTGGGCGGGAGATCACCTACAATGAGCAGTTCTTC
TRBV24-1,-,-,TRBJ2-3,CATSALSAESTDTQYF,TGTGCCACCAGTGCCCTCAGCGCGGAGAGCACAGATACGCAGTATTTT
TRBV5-1,TRBD1,-,TRBJ1-1,CASSRTGWNTEAFF,TGCGCCAGCAGCAGGACAGGATGGAACACTGAAGCTTTCTTT
TRBV7-3,-,-,TRBJ2-2,CASSATSLGGELFF,TGTGCCAGCAGCGCCACTAGTTTAGGCGGGGAGCTGTTTTTT
TRBV24-1,-,-,TRBJ1-2,CATSDPDSAGGQGYGYTF,TGTGCCACCAGTGACCCCGACTCCGCCGGGGGGCAGGGCTATGGCTACACCTTC
TRBV9,-,-,TRBJ2-7,CASSANSYEQYF,TGTGCCAGCAGCGCCAACTCCTACGAGCAGTACTTC
TRBV30,-,-,TRBJ1-2,CAWSVLSLGIEGYTF,TGTGCCTGGAGTGTACTGAGTCTGGGCATAGAGGGCTACACCTTC
TRBV5-1,-,-,TRBJ2-7,CASSPRIRDGYEQYF,TGCGCCAGCAGCCCACGCATCCGGGATGGCTACGAGCAGTACTTC
TRBV23-1,TRBD2,-,TRBJ2-4,CASSLGGGLLLAKNIQYF,TGCGCCAGCAGTCTCGGGGGGGGCCTCCTCCTAGCCAAAAACATTCAGTACTTC
TRBV6-5,-,-,TRBJ2-5,CASSYTREQETQYF,TGTGCCAGCAGTTACACTCGGGAGCAAGAGACCCAGTACTTC
TRBV7-2,-,-,TRBJ2-7,CASSFQGSSYEQYF,TGTGCCAGCAGCTTTCAGGGCAGCTCCTACGAGCAGTACTTC
TRBV30,TRBD1,-,TRBJ1-5,CAWSARQGGQPQHF,TGTGCCTGGAGCGCTCGACAGGGAGGTCAGCCCCAGCATTTT
TRBV4-2,-,few,TRBJ1-6,CASSQDLGGNSPLHF,TGTGCCAGCAGCCAAGATCTTGGAGGGAATTCACCCCTCCACTTT